Detailed here is one T cell receptor beta chain. Its target antigen remains unknown. Within one base of it there is no much larger clone, and no base qualities were kept. CDR1 and CDR2 were assigned from the germline V gene as MNHNS and SASEGT. The CDR3 covers 14 residues, taking in both the cysteine and the phenylalanine. CDR3 DNA only is kept here, 42 bases in frame from base 1. A distance of 13 bases separates the germline ends of V and J, which lose 8 bases and 2 bases respectively. This record comes from a study of cytomegalovirus exposure and HLA in healthy donors (dated by TCRdb to the late 2010s). Background for the entire study: In an earlier analysis of roughly 590 of the donors, 250 to 350 Gb of sequence data and some 120 million unique TCR beta sequences from about 179 million T cells were reported. Approximately 300 gigabases of sequencing data and about 92 million unique TCR sequences made up an early release that covered 500 to 700 HLA-typed donors. Of the roughly 400 genotyped donors, 65% to 90% fell in the genetic ancestry cluster associated with self-reported Caucasian donors. The aim of the study was to test whether cataloging public T cell receptors could identify signatures of past pathogen exposure. The study used immunosequencing to profile the T cell repertoires of several hundred subjects and linked those repertoires to cytomegalovirus serostatus. In addition to the first cohort of hundreds of subjects, a separate validation cohort of 120 different subjects was used. High-throughput TCR immunosequencing, statistical association of individual TCRs with disease status, and machine learning were combined to predict cytomegalovirus infection status. In a later analysis, previously published TCR beta repertoires from 670 or so donors were re-analyzed and high-resolution HLA genotyping was added so that TCR occurrence patterns could be studied. The later analysis used no new phenotypic data to find candidate immune exposures, relying instead on TCR beta sequences and their occurrence across donors. To decide whether each TCR beta V gene segment behaved as functional or pseudogenic, an earlier analysis of approximately 590 of the donors relied on high-throughput TCR beta sequencing. Alongside the repertoire data, information on donor age, sex, ethnicity and CMV serostatus was compiled. A later genetic analysis used genome-wide SNP genotypes for about 60% of the roughly 700 donors, treating that subset as a discovery cohort. All discovery cohort repertoires had been generated using a single sequencing platform. HLA typing covered class I and class II loci at four-digit resolution. Typing coverage varied by locus: roughly 620-640 donors for A, B, C, DRB1 and DQB1; approximately 500 for DQA1; more than 600 for DPA1; approximately 450 for DPB1. Because of strong linkage in the cohort, 4 to 6 DR-DQ haplotypes were treated as single units for association and clustering. Among roughly 400 genotyped donors of the cohort, an average of roughly 240,000 unique TCR beta nucleotide sequences were sequenced per donor, roughly 18% of them non-productive.

The paper as a whole reports these results and caveats: Only TCR beta chains were sequenced in this cohort, and the absence of alpha or paired-chain data limited detectable features. An earlier analysis of approximately 540 of the donors showed that most TCR beta V segments appeared in productive rearrangements either about 90% or about 30% of the time, which broadly matched IMGT annotations. In a later analysis, HLA-associated TCR beta chains showed more clonal expansion and lower generation probabilities than non-associated chains that were equally common. A later analysis found that TCR association rates varied across HLA loci, with DRB1 alleles showing the most associated TCRs and HLA-C alleles the fewest. Because counts were too low, some 17 rarely observed V segments, including chromosome 9 orphons, were left out of the earlier analysis of 500 to 650 of the donors. A later analysis found that most CMV-associated TCR beta chains appeared HLA-restricted, with HLA associations seemingly driven largely by CMV exposure. According to a later analysis, parvovirus B19, influenza, CMV and Epstein-Barr virus appeared linked to several top co-occurrence clusters. The sequencing pipeline was judged likely to have produced a cluster of highly shared sequence variants as a technical artifact. Strong co-occurrence of HLA alleles, especially DR and DQ, made assigning TCR associations to individual alleles difficult. The classifier was reported to diagnose cytomegalovirus status with high specificity and sensitivity in both the original cohort and the validation cohort. In a later analysis, around 15,000 TCR beta sequences were associated with specific HLA alleles at a false discovery rate of 0.05. Correlated functional status among segregating V segments might reflect linkage disequilibrium, but an unknown experimental factor could not be ruled out. Sequencing depth was assumed to be roughly uniform across donors in the presence/absence analyses, though that assumption may not hold. A few of the identified cytomegalovirus-associated TCR beta chains were confirmed in vitro to be specific for cytomegalovirus antigens. Because HLA typing was missing for some donors at each locus, association tests included only the typed subset. Most TCR sequences were seen in very few donors, while some public TCRs were found in many individuals. A further reported finding was that TCR beta sequences accurately predicted the HLA-A and HLA-B alleles for most subjects in the first cohort. A total of 150 to 200 TCR beta chains were listed by the study as associated with cytomegalovirus. Immune exposure information for the cohort was limited to CMV serostatus. In a later genetic analysis, a missense DCLRE1C variant was associated with V-gene and J-gene trimming of TCR beta chains, and the association was replicated in an independent cohort. The authors suggested that the approach could potentially be extended to other disease states and immunological phenotypes. In a later genetic analysis, fewer N-insertions in productive TCRs were reported among donors in an Asian-associated ancestry cluster than the roughly 640-donor mean. Some IMGT-functional V segments, including TRBV6-2 and TRBV6-3, could not be distinguished by the 87-base-pair reads and were therefore excluded.

The cohort was made up of several hundred healthy bone marrow donors. Cohort members were all nominally healthy when sampled, although unrecorded immune exposures were likely present. The donor tested CMV seronegative, placing the donor among the 350 to 400 seronegative members of the cohort. A peripheral blood sample was provided by each donor, and peripheral blood mononuclear cells were used for TCR beta sequencing. The Qiagen DNeasy Blood Extraction Kit was used to extract genomic DNA from the blood cell samples. The library was made by the immunoSEQ multiplex PCR assay. A mixture of 60 forward primers for TCR Vbeta segments and 13 reverse primers for TCR Jbeta segments was used in the multiplex PCR. Amplification of the CDR3 region of rearranged TCR beta genes was performed with a multiplex PCR assay on genomic DNA. On the Illumina HiSeq System, the amplified TCR beta libraries were sequenced as 87-base-pair reads. Regarding the original processing steps: Across the 700 or so repertoires, a later analysis counted 80 million or so unique TCR beta chains, 9 million to 14 million of which were shared by at least two donors. To remove PCR and sequencing errors, raw reads were error-corrected and collapsed into unique sequences using a nearest-neighbor algorithm that merged closely related sequences. V, D and J gene segments were assigned by aligning CDR3 sequences to IMGT reference sequences. For a sequence to be retained, at least a six-nucleotide match to both a V gene segment and a J gene segment was required. Rearrangements were classified as productive when the CDR3 lacked stop codons and remained in frame with V and J, and all other rearrangements were classified as non-productive. CDR3 was defined according to IMGT convention as the region running from the second conserved V-encoded cysteine to the conserved J-encoded phenylalanine. In an earlier analysis of more than 550 of the donors, sequences lacking an unambiguous match to a single V gene segment were excluded. An earlier analysis of 587 of the donors called V segments functional above 56.7% productive rearrangements and segregating when the between-donor standard deviation exceeded 5%. To diagnose cytomegalovirus status from the catalog of TCR beta chain sequences, a statistical classification framework was built. In a later analysis, V and J genes were assigned by comparing TCR nucleotide sequences against IMGT/GENE-DB human TR gene sequences. A later analysis assigned CDR3 sequences and most-parsimonious VDJ recombination scenarios with the TCRdist pipeline. In a later analysis, each TCR beta chain was defined by its CDR3 amino acid sequence together with its V-gene family, and reads lacking a unique V-gene family were excluded. To address suspected cross-contamination and a sequencing artifact, a later analysis removed approximately 600 highly shared, low-generation-probability nucleotide sequences. In a later analysis, a clonal expansion index for each public chain was calculated from normalized within-repertoire ranks of inferred template counts. In a later analysis, generation probabilities were computed using a VDJ recombination model fitted to out-of-frame rearrangements, and the results were checked against IGoR. A later analysis scored TCR-TCR, TCR-HLA and TCR-CMV co-occurrence with hypergeometric tests, applying a repertoire-size bias correction to TCR pairs. In a later analysis, false discovery rates were estimated by permuting HLA or CMV assignments 20 times. In a later analysis, co-occurring TCRs were grouped with DBSCAN, and TCRdist sequence similarity was added when clustering was performed within HLA-allele-positive subsets. Repertoires with fewer than 30,000 or more than 120,000 public chains, plus five repertoires with anomalous nucleotide sharing, were excluded from co-occurrence clustering. Here the immuneACCESS table is served through TCRdb, limited to in-frame sequences with V and J called. Missing clones are a known gap in these copies; in checked studies unresolved V genes cover under half, and the rest lacks a known reason. The V and J calls and clone size come from that table; D and trimming were worked out from the DNA. Here the sample has under 150,000 clones; roughly three quarters occur a single time. The top ten constitute approximately 2% of the sample.

Sequenced input: PBMCs. The clonotype was recovered from a young man in good health and CMV-seronegative. Recombination linked TRBV6-1 to TRBJ2-4, with a tentative D gene TRBD1 over 5 matching bases. At the DNA level, the sequence is TGTGCCAGCGGAAAAGACAGAACCAAAAACATTCAGTACTTC. Its translation is CASGKDRTKNIQYF.